This T cell receptor beta chain derives from a study of blood T cells in healthy people across ages. General study findings and limits: It was found that TCR beta diversity correlated strongly with the percentage of naive T cells. Both higher diversity and more naive CD4+ cells marked long-lived donors when set against aged donors.

V was cut by 5 bases and J by 2 bases, with 14 bases left in between. This CDR3 is 14 amino acids long. Germline V gives CDR1 SGHRS, CDR2 YFSETQ. This clonotype was seen at least ten times. What it binds is not known. Using a J-beta primer mix together with a sample-barcoded 5' primer, a second PCR was run for 7 to 11 cycles. In TCRdb, the 5' RACE reads were re-called with MiXCR into one record per CDR3 protein. The sample consists of 1,100,000 or so distinct CDR3 sequences, 45% of them appearing once. Total RNA amounts of at least 5 micrograms were extracted per sample. Material: blood. The genes are TRBV5-1 and TRBJ2-7, with D tentatively TRBD1 (6 bases). This sequence was found in a woman aged 60-75 years in good health. The CDR3 reads CASSSDQGTYEQYF. CDR3 DNA: TGCGCCAGCAGTTCGGACCAGGGGACCTACGAGCAGTACTTC.